The 23 T cell receptor beta chains given below trace back to one sample, sequenced in a study of blood T cell repertoires in COVID-19. The repertoire was sequenced with immunoSEQ multiplex PCR; TCRdb's copy has only in-frame clones and lacks some. The table includes 90,000 to 110,000 clones, about four fifths detected once. Input material: peripheral blood. These receptors were collected from a woman in her sixties or seventies with acute or convalescent COVID-19.

The V call is TRBV7-8, the J call TRBJ2-7, with 8 bases aligning to TRBD2. The CDR3 extends over 14 amino acids. CDR1 and CDR2 (germline): SGHVS, FQNEAQ. J lost 6 bases, V lost 1 base, and 5 bases had no gene match. The CDR3 nucleotides read TGTGCCAGCAGCTTAGTAGGCGGGAGGTCCGAGCAGTACTTC. This codes for CASSLVGGRSEQYF.

This chain connects TRBV6-6 to TRBJ1-1; D is perhaps TRBD1 (5 bases). Germline CDR1 reads MNHNY; CDR2 reads SVGAGI (reference sequence). V was clipped by 5 bases and J by 6 bases, with 22 bases between them. The CDR3 extends over 16 amino acids. The DNA for the CDR3 is TGTGCCAGCAGTCCCTCGGTAGGGGTCCTTTTCCCTGAAGCTTTCTTT. It codes for CASSPSVGVLFPEAFF.

This clone occurred once. The CDR3 sequence is CASARGLSHTEAFF. CDR3 sequence (DNA): TGTGCCAGCGCCCGCGGGTTGTCACACACTGAAGCTTTCTTT. J is TRBJ1-1 and V is TRBV18; no clear D gene. CDR3 length equals 14 residues. V gave up 8 bases and J gave up 3 bases, with 16 bases separating them. Germline V gene sequence: CDR1 KGHSH, CDR2 LQKENI.

The chain is built from TRBV4-1 and TRBJ1-5; no definite D call. The CDR3 is 19 residues long. Between the trimmed V and J ends, which lost 0 bases and 0 bases, there was a span of 18 bases. CDR1 MGHRA and CDR2 YSYEKL come from the germline V gene. CDR3 amino acids: CASSQDVVRNPYSNQPQHF. CDR3 in DNA: TGCGCCAGCAGCCAAGATGTCGTCAGGAACCCCTATAGCAATCAGCCCCAGCATTTT.

This clone was seen more than once but under ten times. Written as DNA, the CDR3 is TGCGCCAGCAGCCAAGATGGGAGCACCGGGGAGCTGTTTTTT. Protein: CASSQDGSTGELFF. The chain joins TRBV4-3 to TRBJ2-2, with D tentatively TRBD2 (5 bases). The germline gives CDR1 LGHNA, CDR2 YSLEER. The CDR3 consists of 14 residues. V was shortened by 0 bases and J by 4 bases, with 6 bases between the two germline ends.

The chain recombines TRBV5-4 with TRBJ2-5; 8 bases map to TRBD2. Germline V gives CDR1 SGHNT, CDR2 YYREEE (reference sequence). Unmatched junction bases numbered 2, after V lost 2 bases and J lost 2 bases. The CDR3 runs to 14 residues. CDR3 protein: CASSLAGAQETQYF. CDR3 nucleotide sequence: TGTGCCAGCAGCTTAGCGGGGGCTCAAGAGACCCAGTACTTC.

The chain joins TRBV7-9 to TRBJ1-3, with D possibly matching TRBD1 (6 bases). The germline V gene has CDR1 SEHNR and CDR2 FQNEAQ (reference sequence). There are 15 residues in the CDR3. V lost 4 bases and J 0 bases, leaving 10 bases between the germline ends. Written as DNA, the CDR3 is TGTGCCAGCAGCTCAGGGGTTTACTCTGGAAACACCATATATTTT. This codes for CASSSGVYSGNTIYF.

This clone came up a few times. The chain carries TRBV9 and TRBJ1-3; possibly TRBD1 for D (6 bases). Germline assignment: CDR1 SGDLS and CDR2 YYNGEE. The V and J ends lost 4 bases and 1 base respectively, with 9 bases between them. This CDR3 region has 14 residues. The CDR3 nucleotides are TGTGCCAGCAGCAAAACAGGGTCTGGAAACACCATATATTTT. Translating it yields CASSKTGSGNTIYF.

This clone appeared a single time. The chain recombines TRBV18 with TRBJ1-6; D is unresolved. CDR1 is KGHSH, CDR2 LQKENI, per germline. V dropped 0 bases and J dropped 11 bases, with 17 bases sitting between them. The CDR3 is 16 amino acids. The CDR3 nucleotides are TGTGCCAGCTCACCACCGAGTGAAGCCTCTGTGGCACCCCTCCACTTT. Translation gives CASSPPSEASVAPLHF.

J is TRBJ2-2 and V is TRBV29-1; 10 bases are shared with TRBD2. Trimming cost V 1 base and J 1 base; bases outside gene matches: 9. CDR1 is SQVTM, CDR2 ANQGSEA, per germline. The CDR3 is made up of 18 amino acids. In nucleotides, the CDR3 is TGCAGCGTTGAAGGATCCCCGCTAGCGGGGGTGAACACCGGGGAGCTGTTTTTT. It is translated as CSVEGSPLAGVNTGELFF.

The chain combines TRBV15 with TRBJ1-2; maybe TRBD1 (5 bases). The CDR3 is 14 amino acids. Trimming removed 1 base at V and 4 bases at J, with 10 bases between. The germline V gene encodes CDR1 LNHNV and CDR2 YYDKDF (reference sequence). CDR3 in DNA: TGTGCCACCAGCAGAGGGGGGGAAGGCTATGGCTACACCTTC. Encoded protein: CATSRGGEGYGYTF.

This clone was counted once. The chain couples TRBV29-1 to TRBJ2-2; 13 nucleotides align to TRBD2. With 7 bases clipped from V and 10 bases from J, the junction kept 3 bases outside the gene matches. From germline, CDR1 is SQVTM and CDR2 ANQGSEA. The CDR3 spans 12 residues. The CDR3 nucleotides read TGCAGCGGTGGGACTAGCGGGGTGGAGCTGTTTTTT. Its translation is CSGGTSGVELFF.

This chain joins TRBV3-1 (or the pseudogene TRBV3-2) and TRBJ2-1, with TRBD2 matching 8 bases. The ends lost 4 bases at V and 4 bases at J; junction bases unmatched: 30. The germline gives CDR1 LGHDT, CDR2 YNNKEL (reference sequence). This CDR3 region has 23 residues. In DNA, the CDR3 is TGTGCCAGCAGCCTACAGACTAGCGCCCGGAGGCGCCCCCACAATGTCCCTTACAATGAGCAGTTCTTC. Translation: CASSLQTSARRRPHNVPYNEQFF.

This clone was counted between two and nine times. This sequence joins TRBV6-5 and TRBJ1-2; weak D call: TRBD1 (6 bases). CDR1 is MNHEY, CDR2 SVGAGI, per germline. V lost 6 bases and J lost 8, with 19 bases in between. The CDR3 spans 14 residues. The CDR3 nucleotides read TGTGCCAGCAGCCCCCTGACAGGAACGGGGGGCTACACCTTC. Protein: CASSPLTGTGGYTF.

This clone came up a few times. The V gene is TRBV6-5, the J gene TRBJ1-4; D possibly corresponds to TRBD1 (5 bases). CDR3 length: 16 amino acids. CDR1 is MNHEY and CDR2 is SVGAGI in the germline V gene. Trimming took 0 bases from V and 2 from J, leaving 10 bases between them. The CDR3 DNA follows: TGTGCCAGCAGTTACTCGACGGCAGGGACTAATGAAAAACTGTTTTTT. Translating it yields CASSYSTAGTNEKLFF.

J is TRBJ2-2 and V is TRBV5-1; 14 bases match TRBD2. Germline CDR1 and CDR2: SGHRS and YFSETQ. The CDR3 consists of 17 residues. V gave up 4 bases and J gave up 9 bases; unmatched junction bases: 11. CDR3 sequence: CASSPGLAGAQVRELFF. CDR3 DNA: TGCGCCAGCAGCCCGGGACTAGCGGGAGCACAGGTCCGGGAGCTGTTTTTT.

This clone was recorded once. The V and J genes are TRBV28 and TRBJ2-3; TRBD2 agrees at 14 bases. Germline trimming cut 5 bases from V and 7 bases from J; bases unmatched to any gene: 11. Per germline, CDR1 MDHEN and CDR2 SYDVKM. The CDR3 loop spans 17 amino acids. Here the CDR3 reads CASSPPGLAGGGNTQYF. CDR3 nucleotide sequence: TGTGCCAGCAGTCCCCCCGGACTAGCGGGAGGTGGAAATACGCAGTATTTT.

The V gene is TRBV6-5, the J gene TRBJ2-3, with D perhaps TRBD1 (5 bases). The CDR3 loop spans 11 amino acids. Trimming took off 4 bases at V and 6 bases at J, with 5 bases between the two ends. Germline CDR1 is MNHEY and CDR2 is SVGAGI. The CDR3 region has the DNA TGTGCCAGCAGTTCAGGGGATACGCAGTATTTT. Encoded protein: CASSSGDTQYF.

The CDR3 here is CASSPPRVGTGVDQPQHF. DNA of the CDR3: TGTGCCAGCTCACCGCCGCGGGTAGGGACAGGGGTCGATCAGCCCCAGCATTTT. The rearrangement uses TRBV18 and TRBJ1-5, with 10 bases matching TRBD1. Trimming took 3 bases from V and 5 from J; bases not matched to a gene: 13. This CDR3 has 18 residues. Per germline, CDR1 KGHSH and CDR2 LQKENI.

Note on this clone: The same CDR3 can be traced to other DNA sequences in this sample. V and J are TRBV6-5 and TRBJ2-7; possibly TRBD2 for D (7 bases). The V and J ends lost 4 bases and 7 bases respectively, with 14 bases between them. CDR1 and CDR2 from the germline V gene are MNHEY and SVGAGI. The CDR3 has 13 amino acids. The CDR3 bases are TGTGCCAGCAGTTCCGGGGGGCTGGGGGAGCAGTACTTC. Translation gives CASSSGGLGEQYF.

This clone turned up a few times. The rearrangement uses TRBV6-2 or TRBV6-3 and TRBJ2-1; no clear D. V was cut by 4 bases and J by 6 bases, with 13 bases left in between. Germline lookup yields CDR1 MNHEY and CDR2 SVGEGT. This CDR3 has 14 residues. CDR3 loop: CASSFSASINEQFF. For the CDR3, the DNA is TGTGCCAGCAGTTTCTCAGCGTCAATCAATGAGCAGTTCTTC.

This chain links TRBV9 with TRBJ2-2; TRBD2 matches 11 bases. This CDR3 contains 16 residues. J was trimmed by 5 bases and V by 3 bases; bases with no gene match: 6. CDR1 is SGDLS, CDR2 YYNGEE, per germline. For the CDR3, the DNA is TGTGCCAGCAGCGCCCCACTAGCGGGAGATACCGGGGAGCTGTTTTTT. It is translated as CASSAPLAGDTGELFF. The full variable domain, completed using reference TRBV9 and TRBJ2-2, is DSGVTQTPKHLITATGQRVTLRCSPRSGDLSVYWYQQSLDQGLQFLIQYYNGEERAKGNILERFSAQQFPDLHSELNLSSLELGDSALYFCASSAPLAGDTGELFFGEGSRLTVL.

The chain recombines TRBV6-6 with TRBJ2-1; perhaps TRBD2 as D (5 bases). Trimming pared 4 bases from V and 0 bases from J, leaving 13 bases between. Germline V CDR1 and CDR2: MNHNY, SVGAGI (reference sequence). The CDR3 length is 16 residues. The CDR3 spells CASSWTPSGSYNEQFF. The CDR3 DNA sequence: TGTGCCAGCAGTTGGACTCCTTCGGGCTCCTACAATGAGCAGTTCTTC.